A selection of T cell receptor beta chains follows, all from one sample in a study of blood T cell repertoires in COVID-19. Sequenced by immunoSEQ multiplex PCR; TCRdb stores in-frame clones only, minus some. Of roughly 86,000 clones detected, more than 65% appear once; the ten largest clones hold about 6.3%. Sequencing was carried out using peripheral blood. Receptors originate from a man in his 60s with acute or convalescent COVID-19. CDR3s include the opening cysteine and the closing phenylalanine or tryptophan. D genes are given only for firm matches. Clone size is given for some rows only: seen once, a few or many times, or a class if the clone is expanded.

d_call: TRBD2
cdr3_length: 16
v_call: TRBV7-3
clone_size: .
j_call: TRBJ2-5
cdr3_aa: CASSLGASGGQETQYF
cdr3_nt: TGTGCCAGCAGCCTAGGGGCTAGCGGGGGCCAAGAGACCCAGTACTTC

d_call: TRBD1
cdr3_length: 14
v_call: TRBV18
clone_size: many
j_call: TRBJ1-1
cdr3_aa: CASSPQGANTEAFF
cdr3_nt: TGTGCCAGCTCACCGCAGGGGGCGAACACTGAAGCTTTCTTT

d_call: TRBD1
cdr3_length: 14
v_call: TRBV30
clone_size: .
j_call: TRBJ1-3
cdr3_aa: CASGQGRSGNTIYF
cdr3_nt: TGTGCCTCGGGACAGGGACGATCTGGAAACACCATATATTTT

d_call: TRBD1
cdr3_length: 15
v_call: TRBV15
clone_size: .
j_call: TRBJ1-5
cdr3_aa: CATSRETGVGQPQHF
cdr3_nt: TGTGCCACCAGCAGAGAAACAGGGGTGGGTCAGCCCCAGCATTTT

d_call: TRBD1
cdr3_length: 17
v_call: TRBV7-3
clone_size: few
j_call: TRBJ1-1
cdr3_aa: CASSLLGQGAGDTEAFF
cdr3_nt: TGTGCCAGCAGCTTATTAGGACAGGGGGCTGGGGACACTGAAGCTTTCTTT

d_call: .
cdr3_length: 17
v_call: TRBV6-2/TRBV6-3
clone_size: once
j_call: TRBJ2-1
cdr3_aa: CASSYNRRVGGQNEQFF
cdr3_nt: TGTGCCAGCAGTTACAATCGACGGGTCGGTGGTCAGAATGAGCAGTTCTTC

d_call: TRBD2
cdr3_length: 16
v_call: TRBV9
clone_size: .
j_call: TRBJ2-7
cdr3_aa: CASSPTGLAGNYEQYF
cdr3_nt: TGTGCCAGCAGCCCGACGGGACTAGCGGGGAACTACGAGCAGTACTTC

d_call: .
cdr3_length: 12
v_call: TRBV29-1
clone_size: .
j_call: TRBJ2-1
cdr3_aa: CSARFSYNEQFF
cdr3_nt: TGCAGCGCCCGGTTCTCCTACAATGAGCAGTTCTTC

d_call: .
cdr3_length: 14
v_call: TRBV5-4
clone_size: .
j_call: TRBJ1-2
cdr3_aa: CASSSPQGMGRYTF
cdr3_nt: TGTGCCAGCAGCTCACCACAGGGCATGGGGCGCTACACCTTC

d_call: .
cdr3_length: 17
v_call: TRBV5-6
clone_size: .
j_call: TRBJ2-2
cdr3_aa: CASSLISAGENTGELFF
cdr3_nt: TGTGCCAGCAGCTTGATTAGTGCAGGGGAGAACACCGGGGAGCTGTTTTTT

d_call: TRBD1
cdr3_length: 14
v_call: TRBV3-1/TRBV3-2
clone_size: .
j_call: TRBJ1-5
cdr3_aa: CASSPGTGGQPQHF
cdr3_nt: TGTGCCAGCAGTCCCGGGACAGGGGGACAGCCCCAGCATTTT

d_call: .
cdr3_length: 15
v_call: TRBV6-5
clone_size: .
j_call: TRBJ2-3
cdr3_aa: CASSFGLHLGGTQYF
cdr3_nt: TGTGCCAGCAGTTTTGGACTCCATCTAGGGGGTACGCAGTATTTT

d_call: TRBD1
cdr3_length: 19
v_call: TRBV4-1
clone_size: .
j_call: TRBJ1-2
cdr3_aa: CASSQRLPDRGGLGYGYTF
cdr3_nt: TGCGCCAGCAGCCAAAGGCTCCCGGACAGGGGAGGGTTGGGGTATGGCTACACCTTC

d_call: .
cdr3_length: 12
v_call: TRBV9
clone_size: few
j_call: TRBJ2-1
cdr3_aa: CASSARERRQFF
cdr3_nt: TGTGCCAGCAGCGCCCGGGAGCGGCGGCAGTTCTTC

d_call: TRBD2
cdr3_length: 17
v_call: TRBV7-9
clone_size: .
j_call: TRBJ2-3
cdr3_aa: CASSSTSGGLLTDTQYF
cdr3_nt: TGTGCCAGCAGCTCTACTAGCGGGGGCCTACTCACAGATACGCAGTATTTT

d_call: .
cdr3_length: 13
v_call: TRBV12-3/TRBV12-4
clone_size: .
j_call: TRBJ2-5
cdr3_aa: CASSLGRAETQYF
cdr3_nt: TGTGCCAGCAGTTTGGGCAGGGCGGAGACCCAGTACTTC

d_call: TRBD1
cdr3_length: 15
v_call: TRBV11-2
clone_size: .
j_call: TRBJ2-2
cdr3_aa: CASSWTGVNTGELFF
cdr3_nt: TGTGCCAGCAGCTGGACAGGGGTAAACACCGGGGAGCTGTTTTTT

d_call: .
cdr3_length: 15
v_call: TRBV19
clone_size: few
j_call: TRBJ1-2
cdr3_aa: CASSIDSTGTVGYTF
cdr3_nt: TGTGCCAGTAGTATAGATTCAACCGGGACTGTTGGCTACACCTTC

d_call: .
cdr3_length: 16
v_call: TRBV9
clone_size: .
j_call: TRBJ2-5
cdr3_aa: CASSVGGGSLSETQYF
cdr3_nt: TGTGCCAGCAGCGTAGGAGGTGGCTCCTTATCAGAGACCCAGTACTTC

d_call: TRBD1
cdr3_length: 15
v_call: TRBV25-1
clone_size: many
j_call: TRBJ1-4
cdr3_aa: CASVGQGPTNEKLFF
cdr3_nt: TGTGCCAGCGTGGGACAGGGCCCGACTAATGAAAAACTGTTTTTT

d_call: .
cdr3_length: 14
v_call: TRBV5-1
clone_size: few
j_call: TRBJ2-7
cdr3_aa: CASSLEQGFGEQYF
cdr3_nt: TGCGCCAGCAGCTTGGAACAGGGATTTGGCGAGCAGTACTTC

d_call: .
cdr3_length: 14
v_call: TRBV3-1/TRBV3-2
clone_size: .
j_call: TRBJ2-5
cdr3_aa: CASSQAGQQETQYF
cdr3_nt: TGTGCCAGCAGCCAAGCCGGACAGCAAGAGACCCAGTACTTC

d_call: TRBD2
cdr3_length: 15
v_call: TRBV4-2
clone_size: .
j_call: TRBJ2-3
cdr3_aa: CASSQAGGGTDTQYF
cdr3_nt: TGTGCCAGCAGCCAAGCGGGGGGGGGCACAGATACGCAGTATTTT

d_call: TRBD1
cdr3_length: 15
v_call: TRBV30
clone_size: .
j_call: TRBJ1-5
cdr3_aa: CAWGTGSTRNQPQHF
cdr3_nt: TGTGCCTGGGGGACAGGGAGTACGCGCAATCAGCCCCAGCATTTT

d_call: .
cdr3_length: 12
v_call: TRBV29-1
clone_size: .
j_call: TRBJ1-1
cdr3_aa: CSVEDGVTEAFF
cdr3_nt: TGCAGCGTTGAAGACGGGGTAACTGAAGCTTTCTTT

d_call: .
cdr3_length: 14
v_call: TRBV12-5
clone_size: .
j_call: TRBJ1-5
cdr3_aa: CASGPQGLNQPQHF
cdr3_nt: TGTGCTAGTGGTCCCCAGGGGTTAAATCAGCCCCAGCATTTT

d_call: TRBD1
cdr3_length: 15
v_call: TRBV19
clone_size: once
j_call: TRBJ1-5
cdr3_aa: CASSIGQGERQPQHF
cdr3_nt: TGTGCCAGTAGTATAGGACAGGGGGAACGTCAGCCCCAGCATTTT

d_call: TRBD1
cdr3_length: 12
v_call: TRBV30
clone_size: .
j_call: TRBJ1-1
cdr3_aa: CAWSERGQKAFF
cdr3_nt: TGTGCCTGGAGTGAGAGGGGGCAGAAAGCTTTCTTT

d_call: .
cdr3_length: 15
v_call: TRBV28
clone_size: .
j_call: TRBJ1-5
cdr3_aa: CASKTDSTLNQPQHF
cdr3_nt: TGTGCCAGCAAAACGGACAGTACACTTAATCAGCCCCAGCATTTT

d_call: TRBD1
cdr3_length: 14
v_call: TRBV9
clone_size: .
j_call: TRBJ1-6
cdr3_aa: CASSEAGGASPLHF
cdr3_nt: TGTGCCAGCAGCGAGGCAGGGGGCGCCTCACCCCTCCACTTT

d_call: TRBD1
cdr3_length: 16
v_call: TRBV24-1
clone_size: .
j_call: TRBJ2-1
cdr3_aa: CATSDYPGQGRDEQFF
cdr3_nt: TGTGCCACCAGTGATTATCCGGGACAGGGCCGGGATGAGCAGTTCTTC

d_call: .
cdr3_length: 13
v_call: TRBV7-2
clone_size: .
j_call: TRBJ2-5
cdr3_aa: CASSGSQRETQYF
cdr3_nt: TGTGCCAGCAGCGGCAGTCAGCGGGAGACCCAGTACTTC

d_call: .
cdr3_length: 14
v_call: TRBV6-1
clone_size: .
j_call: TRBJ1-2
cdr3_aa: CASSEGRELYGYTF
cdr3_nt: TGTGCCAGCAGCGAAGGACGGGAGCTCTATGGCTACACCTTC

d_call: TRBD1
cdr3_length: 13
v_call: TRBV12-3/TRBV12-4
clone_size: .
j_call: TRBJ1-2
cdr3_aa: CASSTGTAYGYTF
cdr3_nt: TGTGCCAGCAGTACCGGGACAGCCTATGGCTACACCTTC

d_call: TRBD1
cdr3_length: 15
v_call: TRBV7-3
clone_size: once
j_call: TRBJ1-1
cdr3_aa: CASSLTGEGDTEAFF
cdr3_nt: TGTGCCAGCAGCTTGACAGGGGAGGGGGACACTGAAGCTTTCTTT

d_call: .
cdr3_length: 15
v_call: TRBV18
clone_size: .
j_call: TRBJ2-3
cdr3_aa: CASSPEVVSTDTQYF
cdr3_nt: TGTGCCAGCTCACCAGAGGTAGTAAGCACAGATACGCAGTATTTT

d_call: TRBD1
cdr3_length: 13
v_call: TRBV19
clone_size: .
j_call: TRBJ1-6
cdr3_aa: CATMGQLNSPLHF
cdr3_nt: TGTGCCACTATGGGACAGCTAAATTCACCCCTCCACTTT

d_call: .
cdr3_length: 14
v_call: TRBV11-3
clone_size: .
j_call: TRBJ1-1
cdr3_aa: CASSPSGGITEAFF
cdr3_nt: TGTGCCAGCAGCCCGTCGGGGGGAATCACTGAAGCTTTCTTT

d_call: TRBD1
cdr3_length: 14
v_call: TRBV12-5
clone_size: .
j_call: TRBJ2-7
cdr3_aa: CASGPGQPSYEQYF
cdr3_nt: TGTGCTAGTGGACCGGGACAGCCCTCCTACGAGCAGTACTTC

d_call: .
cdr3_length: 13
v_call: TRBV6-5
clone_size: .
j_call: TRBJ2-7
cdr3_aa: CASSLEEFDEQYF
cdr3_nt: TGTGCCAGCAGTTTGGAGGAATTCGACGAGCAGTACTTC